These T cell receptor beta chains were read from a single sample in a study of beta chain features in type 1 diabetes. Libraries were prepared by immunoSEQ multiplex PCR; TCRdb keeps only in-frame clonotypes and omits some of them. This sample has 350,000 to 450,000 clones, with roughly 13% found just once. Sequencing input: naive CD4+ T cells from blood. Receptors originate from a woman younger than 35 with type 1 diabetes. Each CDR3 is given with its conserved first and last residue. Each record gives: D gene, J gene, clone size, V gene, CDR3 DNA, CDR3 protein. D genes are given only for firm matches. Size values are once, few and many counts, or a class for expanded clones, and some rows have none.

D gene: TRBD2; J gene: TRBJ2-3; clone size: NA; V gene: TRBV19; CDR3 DNA: TGTGCCAGTAGTAGGGGACTAGCAGACTTGGATACGCAGTATTTT; CDR3 protein: CASSRGLADLDTQYF
D gene: TRBD1; J gene: TRBJ1-5; clone size: NA; V gene: TRBV2; CDR3 DNA: TGTGCCAGCAGAGACAGGGGCAATCAGCCCCAGCATTTT; CDR3 protein: CASRDRGNQPQHF
D gene: NA; J gene: TRBJ1-5; clone size: few; V gene: TRBV2; CDR3 DNA: TGTGCCAGCAGTGTGGGGGGGACGCAGAGCAATCAGCCCCAGCATTTT; CDR3 protein: CASSVGGTQSNQPQHF
D gene: NA; J gene: TRBJ2-7; clone size: NA; V gene: TRBV4-3; CDR3 DNA: TGCGCCAGCAGCCAAGATCGCGGAGCTGAGCAGTACTTC; CDR3 protein: CASSQDRGAEQYF
D gene: TRBD1; J gene: TRBJ2-3; clone size: once; V gene: TRBV7-3; CDR3 DNA: TGTGCCAGCAGCTCCACAGGGGGCAGATCAGATACGCAGTATTTT; CDR3 protein: CASSSTGGRSDTQYF
D gene: NA; J gene: TRBJ1-1; clone size: NA; V gene: TRBV18; CDR3 DNA: TGTGCCAGCTCGTCGGTCACTAAAGCTGAAGCTTTCTTT; CDR3 protein: CASSSVTKAEAFF
D gene: NA; J gene: TRBJ2-1; clone size: NA; V gene: TRBV7-2; CDR3 DNA: TGTGCCAGCAGCTCCCGGGCGGGGGCCCATGAGCAGTTCTTC; CDR3 protein: CASSSRAGAHEQFF
D gene: NA; J gene: TRBJ2-3; clone size: NA; V gene: TRBV5-1; CDR3 DNA: TGCGCCAGCAGCCCCACCAGGAGCACAGATACGCAGTATTTT; CDR3 protein: CASSPTRSTDTQYF
D gene: NA; J gene: TRBJ1-2; clone size: NA; V gene: TRBV6-6; CDR3 DNA: TGTGCCAGCGCAGGGAACTATGGCTACACCTTC; CDR3 protein: CASAGNYGYTF
D gene: TRBD1; J gene: TRBJ1-2; clone size: NA; V gene: TRBV6-1; CDR3 DNA: TGTGCCAGCAGGCCACAGGGGATCTATGGCTACACCTTC; CDR3 protein: CASRPQGIYGYTF